This T cell receptor beta chain was captured in a study of blood T cell repertoires in COVID-19. Study context: Sites in the United States, Italy and Spain provided acute and convalescent COVID-19 samples.

This clone has only one observation. Generated by immunoSEQ multiplex PCR, the TCRdb table keeps only in-frame clones and is missing some. The sample contains about 260,000 clones, approximately 90% of which appear only once. Enrolled through a virtual design, the participants were between about 18 and 89 years of age and came from 24 US areas. Cohorts were assigned according to the clinical history that participants reported. A case of COVID-19 had been met by exposed participants within 2 weeks before study entry. This CDR3 spans 14 amino acids. Between the trimmed V and J ends, which lost 10 bases and 6 bases, there was a span of 21 bases. Looked up from germline, CDR1 is MDHEN and CDR2 is SYDVKM.

The TCR originated in a man aged 45-65 years who had been exposed to COVID-19. The chain recombines TRBV28 with TRBJ1-2; no reliable D call. Sequences were obtained from PBMCs or T cells enriched from blood (not recorded which). The CDR3 region has the DNA TGTGCCACCGAAACCATCATTCAGGTGGATGGCTACACCTTC. Translation gives CATETIIQVDGYTF.